These T cell receptor beta chains were read from a single sample in a study of Graves' ophthalmopathy and Graves' hyperthyroidism. TCRdb called the multiplex PCR reads again in MiXCR, with one record for every CDR3 protein. The data show around 660,000 distinct CDR3 sequences, roughly 41% seen once. Input material: peripheral blood. The origin of the receptors is an adult man with Graves' ophthalmopathy. Both conserved end residues are part of each CDR3. The order of the fields is D gene, V gene, clone size, J gene, CDR3 protein, CDR3 DNA. A D gene is named only where the DNA matches it firmly. Clone size appears in some rows only: once, few, many, or a class for an expanded clone.

D: TRBD1; V: TRBV19; size: many; J: TRBJ1-1; CDR3: CASSIRTGDTEAFF; DNA: TGTGCCAGTAGTATAAGGACAGGGGACACTGAAGCTTTCTTT
D: TRBD1; V: TRBV10-3; size: -; J: TRBJ1-6; CDR3: CAISQGQGRSPLHF; DNA: TGTGCCATCAGTCAAGGACAGGGCCGTTCACCCCTCCACTTT
D: -; V: TRBV2; size: -; J: TRBJ1-2; CDR3: CASSQGVGAFYGYTF; DNA: TGTGCCAGCAGCCAAGGGGTAGGGGCTTTCTATGGCTACACCTTC
D: TRBD1; V: TRBV25-1; size: -; J: TRBJ2-5; CDR3: CASSPGTGGVQETQYF; DNA: TGTGCCAGCAGCCCGGGGACAGGCGGAGTACAAGAGACCCAGTACTTC
D: TRBD1; V: TRBV7-8; size: once; J: TRBJ2-2; CDR3: CAWHPPDRAGELFF; DNA: TGTGCCTGGCACCCACCAGACAGGGCCGGGGAGCTGTTTTTT
D: -; V: TRBV12-3/TRBV12-4; size: -; J: TRBJ2-5; CDR3: CASSLSRPGETQYF; DNA: TGTGCCAGCAGTTTGAGCAGGCCGGGGGAGACCCAGTACTTC
D: -; V: TRBV2; size: once; J: TRBJ1-1; CDR3: CASSGGMNAFF; DNA: TGTGCCAGCAGTGGTGGTATGAATGCTTTCTTT
D: TRBD1; V: TRBV5-1; size: many; J: TRBJ1-2; CDR3: CASSLGQGASGYGYTF; DNA: TGCGCCAGCAGCTTGGGACAGGGGGCGAGTGGCTATGGCTACACCTTC
D: -; V: TRBV24-1; size: -; J: TRBJ2-6; CDR3: CATLDNTGANVLTF; DNA: TGTGCCACCTTAGACAACACCGGGGCCAACGTCCTGACTTTC
D: -; V: TRBV18; size: few; J: TRBJ2-7; CDR3: CASSVAGTRYEQYF; DNA: TGTGCCAGCTCAGTCGCCGGGACACGATACGAGCAGTACTTC
D: TRBD1; V: TRBV7-2; size: -; J: TRBJ1-1; CDR3: CASSHQGAVEAFF; DNA: TGCGCCAGCAGCCACCAGGGGGCGGTTGAAGCTTTCTTT
D: TRBD1; V: TRBV10-2; size: once; J: TRBJ1-5; CDR3: CASSATGGSNQPQHF; DNA: TGCGCCAGCAGTGCTACAGGGGGTAGCAATCAGCCCCAGCATTTT
D: TRBD1; V: TRBV29-1; size: many; J: TRBJ1-2; CDR3: CSIDRGRVYGYTF; DNA: TGCAGCATCGACAGGGGTCGGGTCTATGGCTACACCTTC
D: -; V: TRBV24-1; size: -; J: TRBJ1-3; CDR3: CATSDLLGNTIYF; DNA: TGTGCCACCAGTGATTTGCTTGGAAACACCATATATTTT
D: TRBD2; V: TRBV5-1; size: -; J: TRBJ2-7; CDR3: CASSRIAGANEQYF; DNA: TGCGCCAGCAGCCGAATAGCGGGAGCCAACGAGCAGTACTTC
D: TRBD1; V: TRBV12-3/TRBV12-4; size: -; J: TRBJ1-1; CDR3: CASSFAGGRLPNTEAFF; DNA: TGTGCCAGCAGTTTCGCAGGGGGCAGGTTGCCGAACACTGAAGCTTTCTTT
D: -; V: TRBV27; size: few; J: TRBJ2-2; CDR3: CASSNGAAGELFF; DNA: TGTGCCAGCAGTAACGGTGCAGCCGGGGAGCTGTTTTTT
D: -; V: TRBV2; size: many; J: TRBJ1-6; CDR3: CASSVPGNSYNSPLHF; DNA: TGTGCCAGCAGCGTTCCGGGAAATTCCTATAATTCACCCCTCCACTTT
D: -; V: TRBV6-6; size: -; J: TRBJ1-1; CDR3: CASSYSSGARAFF; DNA: TGTGCCAGCAGTTACTCATCGGGGGCGCGAGCTTTCTTT
D: -; V: TRBV2; size: many; J: TRBJ1-3; CDR3: CASSVEASGNTIYF; DNA: TGTGCCAGCAGTGTGGAGGCCTCTGGAAACACCATATATTTT